This TCR beta chain was found in a study of blood T cell repertoires in COVID-19. Looking at the study overall: COVID-19 samples from acute and convalescent phases originated in the United States, Italy and Spain. T cells, B-cell-depleted T cells, or PBMCs supplied cDNA or gDNA.

Original analysis: Using reference gene primer amplification, nucleated cell counts were estimated. TCRdb keeps only in-frame clones here, not all; method: immunoSEQ multiplex PCR. V and J calls and clone size are as listed in that table; D and trimming were resolved from the DNA. The profile shows under 200,000 clones, about four fifths of them singletons. Per germline, CDR1 SGHRS and CDR2 YFSETQ. The length of the CDR3 is 15 residues. V lost 2 bases, J lost 5 bases, and 13 bases lay in between. The receptor's source is a man in his sixties or seventies with active or convalescent COVID-19. The rearrangement joins TRBV5-1 to TRBJ1-4, with a possible D match to TRBD1 (5 bases). The specimen was peripheral blood. The CDR3 DNA reads TGCGCCAGCAGCTTAGCCGGGACTGGGAATGAAAAACTGTTTTTT. Amino acid sequence: CASSLAGTGNEKLFF. Drawing the rest from reference TRBV5-1 and TRBJ1-4, the complete variable domain is KAGVTQTPRYLIKTRGQQVTLSCSPISGHRSVSWYQQTPGQGLQFLFEYFSETQRNKGNFPGRFSGRQFSNSRSEMNVSTLELGDSALYLCASSLAGTGNEKLFFGSGTQLSVL.